A selection of T cell receptor beta chains follows, all from one sample in a study of T cells in Graves' hyperthyroidism and ophthalmopathy. TCRdb itself ran the multiplex PCR reads through MiXCR, one entry per CDR3 protein. The repertoire consists of roughly 750,000 distinct CDR3 sequences, with 16% occurring once and the leading ten covering 8.4%. The specimen sequenced was blood. The source is a man between 18 and 35 years old with Graves' hyperthyroidism. CDR3s include the opening cysteine and the closing phenylalanine or tryptophan. D genes are given only for firm matches. Clone size is given for some rows only: seen once, a few or many times, or a class if the clone is expanded.

J gene: TRBJ2-3; clone size: many; D gene: .; V gene: TRBV2; CDR3 protein: CASSEPLLASGSTDTQYF; CDR3 DNA: TGTGCCAGCAGTGAACCCCTCCTGGCGAGCGGGAGCACAGATACGCAGTATTTT
J gene: TRBJ2-3; clone size: many; D gene: TRBD2; V gene: TRBV30; CDR3 protein: CAWSRSGSWADTQYF; CDR3 DNA: TGTGCCTGGAGTAGGAGCGGGAGTTGGGCAGATACGCAGTATTTT
J gene: TRBJ1-4; clone size: .; D gene: .; V gene: TRBV5-1; CDR3 protein: CASSLVTTNEKLFF; CDR3 DNA: TGCGCCAGCAGCTTGGTGACAACTAATGAAAAACTGTTTTTT
J gene: TRBJ1-1; clone size: few; D gene: TRBD1; V gene: TRBV7-9; CDR3 protein: CASSRKRLGGAEAFF; CDR3 DNA: TGTGCCAGCAGCCGGAAAAGATTAGGGGGCGCTGAAGCTTTCTTT
J gene: TRBJ2-2; clone size: .; D gene: .; V gene: TRBV5-1; CDR3 protein: CASSFPRTDTGELFF; CDR3 DNA: TGCGCCAGCAGCTTCCCTCGGACGGACACCGGGGAGCTGTTTTTT
J gene: TRBJ2-2; clone size: few; D gene: TRBD2; V gene: TRBV7-9; CDR3 protein: CASSTPAGSSTGELFF; CDR3 DNA: TGTGCCAGCAGCACACCAGCGGGATCGAGCACCGGGGAGCTGTTTTTT
J gene: TRBJ2-3; clone size: .; D gene: .; V gene: TRBV20-1; CDR3 protein: CSAPRVESTDTQYF; CDR3 DNA: TGCAGTGCCCCTCGGGTAGAGAGCACAGATACGCAGTATTTT
J gene: TRBJ2-7; clone size: .; D gene: .; V gene: TRBV7-2; CDR3 protein: CASSLARESYEQYF; CDR3 DNA: TGTGCCAGCAGCTTAGCCAGGGAGTCCTACGAGCAGTACTTC
J gene: TRBJ2-3; clone size: many; D gene: TRBD1; V gene: TRBV7-3; CDR3 protein: CASSPRGQVDTDTQYF; CDR3 DNA: TGTGCCAGCAGCCCTCGGGGACAGGTGGACACAGATACGCAGTATTTT
J gene: TRBJ2-3; clone size: .; D gene: TRBD1; V gene: TRBV10-3; CDR3 protein: CAISRGQRSTDTQYF; CDR3 DNA: TGTGCCATCAGCAGGGGACAGAGAAGCACAGATACGCAGTATTTT
J gene: TRBJ2-3; clone size: many; D gene: TRBD2; V gene: TRBV7-2; CDR3 protein: CASSLPGGPGDTQYF; CDR3 DNA: TGTGCCAGCAGCTTACCGGGAGGGCCAGGAGATACGCAGTATTTT
J gene: TRBJ2-2; clone size: few; D gene: .; V gene: TRBV20-1; CDR3 protein: CSAKQGSTGELFF; CDR3 DNA: TGCAGTGCAAAACAGGGTTCCACCGGGGAGCTGTTTTTT
J gene: TRBJ1-6; clone size: .; D gene: TRBD1; V gene: TRBV18; CDR3 protein: CASSPRGQGANSPLHF; CDR3 DNA: TGTGCCAGCTCACCGCGAGGACAGGGAGCCAATTCACCCCTCCACTTT
J gene: TRBJ2-1; clone size: .; D gene: .; V gene: TRBV18; CDR3 protein: CASSSATASYNEQFF; CDR3 DNA: TGTGCCAGCTCATCCGCGACGGCGTCCTACAATGAGCAGTTCTTC
J gene: TRBJ2-5; clone size: few; D gene: TRBD2; V gene: TRBV5-8; CDR3 protein: CASSPGLMEWETQYF; CDR3 DNA: TGTGCCAGCAGCCCGGGACTAATGGAGTGGGAGACCCAGTACTTC
J gene: TRBJ2-2; clone size: .; D gene: TRBD1; V gene: TRBV19; CDR3 protein: CATTTGTGGTGELFF; CDR3 DNA: TGTGCCACCACCACCGGGACAGGAGGTACCGGGGAGCTGTTTTTT
J gene: TRBJ2-5; clone size: many; D gene: TRBD2; V gene: TRBV7-2; CDR3 protein: CASSPSRLAGPRGTQYF; CDR3 DNA: TGTGCCAGCAGCCCAAGCCGACTAGCGGGTCCTAGGGGGACCCAGTACTTC
J gene: TRBJ1-2; clone size: few; D gene: .; V gene: TRBV5-8; CDR3 protein: CASSSKGQENYGYTF; CDR3 DNA: TGTGCCAGCAGCTCAAAGGGGCAGGAGAACTATGGCTACACCTTC
J gene: TRBJ1-2; clone size: many; D gene: .; V gene: TRBV28; CDR3 protein: CASRARVLYHGYTF; CDR3 DNA: TGTGCCAGCAGGGCCCGCGTACTCTATCATGGCTACACCTTC
J gene: TRBJ1-1; clone size: .; D gene: TRBD1; V gene: TRBV4-1; CDR3 protein: CASSDRARNTEAFF; CDR3 DNA: TGCGCCAGCAGCGACAGGGCCCGGAACACTGAAGCTTTCTTT
J gene: TRBJ2-2; clone size: few; D gene: TRBD2; V gene: TRBV3-1; CDR3 protein: CASSPGLAGRTGELFF; CDR3 DNA: TGTGCCAGCAGCCCCGGACTAGCGGGCCGGACCGGGGAGCTGTTTTTT
J gene: TRBJ2-1; clone size: many; D gene: .; V gene: TRBV6-2/TRBV6-3; CDR3 protein: CASTSTGVASDEQFF; CDR3 DNA: TGTGCCAGCACCTCAACGGGAGTCGCTTCCGATGAGCAGTTCTTC
J gene: TRBJ2-5; clone size: few; D gene: .; V gene: TRBV18; CDR3 protein: CASSLRLALGGETQYF; CDR3 DNA: TGTGCCAGCTCACTCCGTCTGGCTCTTGGTGGTGAGACCCAGTACTTC
J gene: TRBJ1-2; clone size: .; D gene: .; V gene: TRBV14; CDR3 protein: CASSQDSADFYGYTF; CDR3 DNA: TGTGCCAGCAGCCAAGATTCGGCGGATTTTTATGGCTACACCTTC